This is a list of T cell receptor beta chains from one sample in a study of T cell responses to AZD1222 COVID-19 vaccine. TCRdb's copy holds only in-frame clones and misses some; the assay was immunoSEQ multiplex PCR. The repertoire holds 150,000 to 200,000 clones, with about nine tenths as singletons. The sequencing used peripheral blood, collected on day 0 of AZD1222 vaccination. These receptors were taken from an adult in good health. CDR3s include the opening cysteine and the closing phenylalanine or tryptophan. The D gene is left open where the match is weak. Rows may omit the clone size; those that give it use once, few, many or a size class.

CDR3aa: CASSLWTGSTYEQYF; CDR3nt: TGTGCCAGCAGTTTATGGACCGGGTCTACCTACGAGCAGTACTTC; v_gene: TRBV27; abundance: -; j_gene: TRBJ2-7; d_gene: -
CDR3aa: CASGAGGLGNEQFF; CDR3nt: TGTGCTAGTGGGGCCGGGGGCCTTGGGAATGAGCAGTTCTTC; v_gene: TRBV12-5; abundance: -; j_gene: TRBJ2-1; d_gene: -
CDR3aa: CATSRARGASYEQYF; CDR3nt: TGTGCCACCAGCAGAGCACGGGGCGCCTCCTACGAGCAGTACTTC; v_gene: TRBV15; abundance: -; j_gene: TRBJ2-7; d_gene: -
CDR3aa: CSVPGGGGQETQYF; CDR3nt: TGCAGCGTCCCCGGGGGCGGGGGGCAAGAGACCCAGTACTTC; v_gene: TRBV29-1; abundance: -; j_gene: TRBJ2-5; d_gene: TRBD2
CDR3aa: CASTPGPLNTEAFF; CDR3nt: TGTGCCAGCACCCCGGGACCGTTGAACACTGAAGCTTTCTTT; v_gene: TRBV7-2; abundance: -; j_gene: TRBJ1-1; d_gene: -
CDR3aa: CASSQGEAAESYEQYF; CDR3nt: TGTGCCAGCAGCCAAGGGGAGGCCGCAGAGTCCTACGAGCAGTACTTC; v_gene: TRBV4-2; abundance: -; j_gene: TRBJ2-7; d_gene: -
CDR3aa: CASSLIRGANTGELFF; CDR3nt: TGTGCCAGCAGTTTAATCAGGGGGGCGAACACCGGGGAGCTGTTTTTT; v_gene: TRBV27; abundance: once; j_gene: TRBJ2-2; d_gene: -
CDR3aa: CASSLGLTGSGNTIYF; CDR3nt: TGTGCCAGCAGCTTAGGCTTGACAGGCTCTGGAAACACCATATATTTT; v_gene: TRBV13; abundance: -; j_gene: TRBJ1-3; d_gene: -
CDR3aa: CASSSLGGGSYNEQFF; CDR3nt: TGCGCCAGCAGCTCCCTTGGGGGGGGTTCCTACAATGAGCAGTTCTTC; v_gene: TRBV5-1; abundance: -; j_gene: TRBJ2-1; d_gene: TRBD2
CDR3aa: CASRTVFEAFF; CDR3nt: TGTGCCAGTAGAACAGTCTTTGAAGCTTTCTTT; v_gene: TRBV19; abundance: -; j_gene: TRBJ1-1; d_gene: -
CDR3aa: CASSLRAGRGGQETQYF; CDR3nt: TGTGCCAGCAGCTTAAGGGCGGGCCGAGGGGGGCAAGAGACCCAGTACTTC; v_gene: TRBV7-9; abundance: -; j_gene: TRBJ2-5; d_gene: -
CDR3aa: CASSRTGGTEAFF; CDR3nt: TGTGCCAGCAGCCGGACAGGGGGCACTGAAGCTTTCTTT; v_gene: TRBV7-2; abundance: -; j_gene: TRBJ1-1; d_gene: TRBD1
CDR3aa: CASSQGRVSNQPQHF; CDR3nt: TGTGCCAGCAGCCAAGGCAGGGTAAGCAATCAGCCCCAGCATTTT; v_gene: TRBV3-1/TRBV3-2; abundance: -; j_gene: TRBJ1-5; d_gene: -
CDR3aa: CASSDTGNYGYTF; CDR3nt: TGTGCCAGCAGCGATACAGGGAACTATGGCTACACCTTC; v_gene: TRBV6-2/TRBV6-3; abundance: -; j_gene: TRBJ1-2; d_gene: -
CDR3aa: CASSQQQRGYTF; CDR3nt: TGTGCCAGCTCACAACAGCAAAGGGGCTACACCTTC; v_gene: TRBV18; abundance: -; j_gene: TRBJ1-2; d_gene: -
CDR3aa: CASSLAAGGPGEQFF; CDR3nt: TGTGCCAGCAGCTTAGCGGCGGGGGGGCCTGGTGAGCAGTTCTTC; v_gene: TRBV7-2; abundance: -; j_gene: TRBJ2-1; d_gene: TRBD2
CDR3aa: CASSQAAGGQPQHF; CDR3nt: TGTGCCAGCAGCCAGGCTGCAGGAGGACAGCCCCAGCATTTT; v_gene: TRBV4-2; abundance: -; j_gene: TRBJ1-5; d_gene: -